Presented here are 32 T cell receptor beta chains from one specimen sequenced in a study of T cells in Graves' hyperthyroidism and ophthalmopathy. It was RNA transcripts that yielded the amplified TCR beta CDR3 regions. Primed by the HTBI set, a first-round RT-PCR was run on the TCR CDR3. TCRdb called the multiplex PCR reads again in MiXCR, with one record for every CDR3 protein. The sample has around 400,000 distinct CDR3 sequences; 20% to 25% are singletons. Specimen: blood. Every receptor here comes from a man aged 45 to 65 with Graves' hyperthyroidism.

This chain joins TRBV12-3 or TRBV12-4 and TRBJ2-3; perhaps TRBD2 as D (5 bases). Between the trimmed V and J ends, which lost 3 bases and 2 bases, there was a span of 9 bases. CDR3 length equals 14 residues. The CDR3 sequence is CASSFEADTDTQYF. In nucleotides, the CDR3 is TGTGCCAGCAGTTTTGAAGCGGACACAGATACGCAGTATTTT.

In this sample, this clonotype turned up many times. The genes are TRBV7-3 and TRBJ2-1, with D possibly TRBD2 on 5 matching bases. This CDR3 region has 13 residues. Germline CDR1 reads SGHTA; CDR2 reads FQGTGA. Trimming pared 3 bases from V and 9 bases from J, leaving 12 bases between. This CDR3 is CASSFDYSSEQFF. The CDR3, as DNA: TGTGCCAGCAGCTTTGACTACAGCAGTGAGCAGTTCTTC.

This clonotype came up many times. The J gene is TRBJ2-5, the V gene TRBV6-2 or TRBV6-3, with D unclear. V lost 3 bases and J 4 bases, leaving 3 bases between the germline ends. The germline V gene has CDR1 MNHEY and CDR2 SVGEGT. The CDR3 extends over 11 amino acids. CDR3 region: CASSYAETQYF. CDR3 nucleotides: TGTGCCAGCAGTTATGCAGAGACCCAGTACTTC.

This clonotype occurred a few times. This chain joins TRBV6-1 and TRBJ2-7; 10 positions match TRBD1. Germline-derived CDR1 and CDR2 are MNHNS and SASEGT. This CDR3 is 15 amino acids long. Unmatched junction bases numbered 7, after V lost 4 bases and J lost 4 bases. The CDR3 reads CASSVGTGVGYEQYF. The DNA of the CDR3 is TGTGCCAGCAGTGTGGGGACAGGGGTTGGATACGAGCAGTACTTC.

This clonotype was counted between two and nine times. The rearrangement uses TRBV13 and TRBJ1-1, with unresolved D. The V and J ends lost 3 bases and 2 bases respectively, with 7 bases between them. The length of the CDR3 is 13 residues. CDR1 is PRHDT and CDR2 is FYEKMQ in the germline V gene (reference sequence). For the CDR3, the DNA is TGTGCCAGCAGCTTTTACGACAACACTGAAGCTTTCTTT. Translating gives CASSFYDNTEAFF.

This clonotype was observed a few times. The rearrangement joins TRBV19 to TRBJ2-1; 10 bases line up with TRBD2. The V segment lost 4 bases and the J segment 7 bases; nucleotides outside the gene matches: 4. Germline CDR1 reads LNHDA; CDR2 reads SQIVND (reference sequence). The CDR3 extends over 14 amino acids. CDR3 nucleotide sequence: TGTGCCAGTAGTACGGGACTAGCGAATAATGAGCAGTTCTTC. Translated: CASSTGLANNEQFF.

This rearrangement joins TRBV10-1 to TRBJ2-1; D uncertain. Trimming removed 4 bases at V and 5 bases at J, with 12 bases between. The CDR3 is made up of 14 amino acids. Looked up from germline, CDR1 is WNHNN and CDR2 is SYGVQD (reference sequence). The CDR3 nucleotides read TGCGCCAGCAGTGTGGATGTAGCCGACAATGAGCAGTTCTTC. This codes for CASSVDVADNEQFF.

This clonotype occurred once. V gene TRBV12-3 or TRBV12-4 combines with J gene TRBJ2-1; 7 bases agree with TRBD2. V shed 4 bases, J shed 7 bases, and the junction held 7 bases outside the gene matches. This CDR3 has 14 amino acids. The CDR3 sequence: CASSWPRLANEQFF. DNA of the CDR3: TGTGCCAGCAGTTGGCCCCGACTAGCAAATGAGCAGTTCTTC.

This CDR3 is CATSRAGSGTDTQYF. In nucleotides, the CDR3 is TGTGCCACCAGCAGAGCCGGGAGTGGAACAGATACGCAGTATTTT. The chain has TRBV15 and TRBJ2-3; tentatively, D is TRBD2 (6 bases). V was trimmed by 1 base and J by 3 bases, leaving 11 bases between them. This CDR3 has 15 residues. Germline CDR1 LNHNV, CDR2 YYDKDF (reference sequence). Full variable domain (rest looked up from reference TRBV15 and TRBJ2-3): DAMVIQNPRYQVTQFGKPVTLSCSQTLNHNVMYWYQQKSSQAPKLLFHYYDKDFNNEADTPDNFQSRRPNTSFCFLDIRSPGLGDTAMYLCATSRAGSGTDTQYFGPGTRLTVL.

The chain employs TRBV19 and TRBJ2-2, with D possibly TRBD2 on 5 matching bases. CDR1 and CDR2 (germline): LNHDA, SQIVND (reference sequence). CDR3 length equals 16 residues. V shed 6 bases and J shed 5 bases, with 19 bases lying between them. This CDR3 is CASRPPGLTQTGELFF. The CDR3, as DNA: TGTGCCAGTAGACCACCGGGATTGACACAGACCGGGGAGCTGTTTTTT.

The chain is built from TRBV20-1 and TRBJ1-2; TRBD1 matches 8 bases. The CDR3 is made up of 12 amino acids. Germline lookup yields CDR1 DFQATT and CDR2 SNEGSKA (reference sequence). The V and J ends lost 1 base and 9 bases, in that order; junction bases with no gene match: 4. The CDR3 loop reads CSARGDRGSYTF. CDR3 DNA sequence: TGCAGTGCTAGAGGAGACAGGGGTAGCTACACCTTC.

This clonotype was observed at least ten times. This sequence joins TRBV2 and TRBJ2-7, with TRBD1 matching 8 bases. Germline CDR1 is SNHLY and CDR2 is FYNNEI. The junction had 8 bases not matched to a gene; V was cut back by 10 bases and J by 0 bases. The CDR3 sequence is 14 residues long. The CDR3 DNA is TGTGCCACGAACCGGGACAGGTCCTCCTACGAGCAGTACTTC. Protein sequence: CATNRDRSSYEQYF.

This clonotype was seen only a few times. The rearrangement uses TRBV12-3 or TRBV12-4 and TRBJ2-3, with 9 bases matching TRBD1. CDR3 size: 12 residues. Trimming cost V 7 bases and J 13 bases; bases outside gene matches: 9. The CDR3 nucleotides read TGTGCCAGCACCCCAGATGGGACAGGGAAGTATTTT. It codes for CASTPDGTGKYF.

The V and J genes are TRBV30 and TRBJ2-5; no reliable D call. Per germline, CDR1 GTSNPN and CDR2 SVGIG (reference sequence). The CDR3 consists of 12 residues. V lost 4 bases and J lost 0, with 6 bases in between. CDR3 coding DNA: TGTGCCTGGACCGTGAACCAAGAGACCCAGTACTTC. Amino acid sequence: CAWTVNQETQYF. The variable domain in full, completed from reference TRBV30 and TRBJ2-5, reads SQTIHQWPATLVQPVGSPLSLECTVEGTSNPNLYWYRQAAGRGLQLLFYSVGIGQISSEVPQNLSASRPQDRQFILSSKKLLLSDSGFYLCAWTVNQETQYFGPGTRLLVL.

This clonotype was seen more than once but under ten times. The chain is built from TRBV5-5 and TRBJ2-7; weak D call: TRBD1 (6 bases). CDR3 length: 14 residues. The ends were cut back, 4 bases at V and 2 bases at J, with 13 bases in the middle. Looked up from germline, CDR1 is SGHKS and CDR2 is YYEKEE (reference sequence). For the CDR3, the DNA is TGTGCCAGCAGCGTCAGGACAGAACCCTACGAGCAGTACTTC. The encoded protein is CASSVRTEPYEQYF.

A few counts support this clonotype. This chain joins TRBV5-1 and TRBJ2-2, with a weak D call TRBD2 (5 bases). There are 14 residues in the CDR3. CDR1 is SGHRS, CDR2 YFSETQ, per germline. V was shortened by 7 bases and J by 7 bases, with 17 bases between the two germline ends. The CDR3 region is CASRPGFGSGELFF. As DNA, the CDR3 is TGCGCCAGCCGCCCAGGTTTTGGGAGCGGGGAGCTGTTTTTT.

The chain joins TRBV12-3 or TRBV12-4 to TRBJ2-1; no firm D call. Deletions cut 4 bases from V and 0 bases from J, with 10 bases between. This CDR3 is built from 15 residues. The DNA of the CDR3 is TGTGCCAGCAGTTCCATGACCAGCTCCTACAATGAGCAGTTCTTC. The encoded protein is CASSSMTSSYNEQFF.

This clonotype was observed a handful of times. J is TRBJ2-2 and V is TRBV9; 7 nucleotides align to TRBD2. The trim removed 0 bases at V and 5 bases at J, leaving 7 bases unmatched. Germline CDR1 is SGDLS and CDR2 is YYNGEE. This CDR3 spans 16 amino acids. DNA of the CDR3: TGTGCCAGCAGCGTAGATCCTAGCGGTACAACCGGGGAGCTGTTTTTT. It specifies CASSVDPSGTTGELFF.

A remark on this clonotype: This may come from a read error, since a much larger clone is one base off. The gene calls are TRBV6-2 or TRBV6-3 and TRBJ2-1; D is unclear. The CDR3 spans 15 residues. V dropped 7 bases and J dropped 12 bases, with 25 bases sitting between them. Per the germline V gene, CDR1 is MNHEY and CDR2 is SVGEGT. The CDR3 region has the DNA TGTGCCAGCACCAACCCGACGGGCCGAGGTCATGGGCAGTTCTTC. This codes for CASTNPTGRGHGQFF.

The chain has TRBV20-1 and TRBJ2-3, with 8 bases aligning to TRBD2. The ends lost 6 bases at V and 1 base at J; junction bases unmatched: 6. Per the germline V gene, CDR1 is DFQATT and CDR2 is SNEGSKA (reference sequence). The CDR3 is 14 amino acids. CDR3 amino acids: CSAPGTSGTDTQYF. Here the CDR3 DNA reads TGCAGTGCCCCGGGGACTAGTGGCACAGATACGCAGTATTTT.

At least ten counts were recorded for this clonotype. This chain joins TRBV5-8 and TRBJ2-7; no clear D. Trimming removed 2 bases from V and 6 bases from J, with 9 bases in between. The germline gives CDR1 SGHTS, CDR2 YDEGEE. This CDR3 has 12 amino acids. CDR3 region: CASSFTFSEQYF. The DNA of the CDR3 is TGTGCCAGCAGCTTTACGTTCAGCGAGCAGTACTTC.

This clonotype occurred a few times. The chain employs TRBV6-1 and TRBJ2-7; tentatively, D is TRBD1 (5 bases). CDR3 length: 12 amino acids. The germline V and J ends were trimmed by 7 bases and 2 bases, with 9 bases remaining between them. Germline loops: CDR1 MNHNS, CDR2 SASEGT. CDR3 DNA: TGTGCCAGCACCAGGGTCCCCTACGAGCAGTACTTC. This codes for CASTRVPYEQYF.

This clonotype was picked up many times. This chain links TRBV18 with TRBJ2-7; 7 positions agree with TRBD1. The germline gives CDR1 KGHSH, CDR2 LQKENI. The CDR3 has 14 residues. With 3 bases clipped from V and 2 bases from J, the junction kept 4 bases outside the gene matches. CDR3 in DNA: TGTGCCAGCTCACCGACGACAGGGCCCTACGAGCAGTACTTC. It is translated as CASSPTTGPYEQYF.

This clonotype was observed a few times. The CDR3 DNA is TGTGCCAGCAGCCCCCCCGCGACAGGGGTCGAAGAGACCCAGTACTTC. The encoded protein is CASSPPATGVEETQYF. This chain uses TRBV3-1 with TRBJ2-5; 8 bases agree with TRBD1. CDR1 and CDR2 (germline): LGHDT, YNNKEL (reference sequence). The ends lost 4 bases at V and 3 bases at J; junction bases unmatched: 10. The CDR3 length is 16 residues.

The rearrangement links TRBV15 to TRBJ1-2; 9 positions agree with TRBD1. Trimming cost V 7 bases and J 3 bases; bases outside gene matches: 9. Germline assignment: CDR1 LNHNV and CDR2 YYDKDF (reference sequence). The CDR3 runs to 15 residues. CDR3 bases: TGTGCCACCATGAGGGGACAGGGTACGGACTATGGCTACACCTTC. Its protein product is CATMRGQGTDYGYTF.

Comments on this clonotype: A much bigger clone sits one base away, suggesting this may be a read error. The V and J genes are TRBV12-3 or TRBV12-4 and TRBJ2-1; 10 nucleotides match TRBD2. The CDR3 runs 14 residues. V gave up 4 bases and J gave up 10 bases; unmatched junction bases: 7. The CDR3 DNA reads TGTGCCAGCAGTTCAGCGGGAGGGCCGAGCGAGCAGTTCTTC. Translation: CASSSAGGPSEQFF.

The rearrangement joins TRBV5-4 to TRBJ2-2; 7 bases are shared with TRBD1. Germline CDR1 is SGHNT and CDR2 is YYREEE (reference sequence). The CDR3 has 16 amino acids. V lost 4 bases to trimming and J lost 3 bases; unmatched junction nucleotides: 9. CDR3 amino acids: CASSTLTGRHTGELFF. As DNA, the CDR3 is TGTGCCAGCAGCACCCTGACAGGGCGTCACACCGGGGAGCTGTTTTTT. Drawing the rest from reference TRBV5-4 and TRBJ2-2, the complete variable domain is ETGVTQSPTHLIKTRGQQVTLRCSSQSGHNTVSWYQQALGQGPQFIFQYYREEENGRGNFPPRFSGLQFPNYSSELNVNALELDDSALYLCASSTLTGRHTGELFFGEGSRLTVL.

This clonotype was detected many times. The germline gene is not matched at one end of the junction; a read error may be the cause. This chain uses TRBV20-1 with TRBJ2-3; 11 nucleotides match TRBD2. CDR3 length: 17 amino acids. Germline V gene sequence: CDR1 DFQATT, CDR2 SNEGSKA (reference sequence). CDR3 protein: CSARESRLAGRTDTQYF. The CDR3 DNA sequence: TGCAGTGCGAGAGAGAGCAGACTAGCGGGACGCACAGATACGCAGTATTTT.

This clonotype has ten or more counts. The V gene is TRBV20-1, the J gene TRBJ2-7, with 10 bases lining up with TRBD2. V was clipped by 0 bases and J by 8 bases; unmatched bases: 13. Per the germline V gene, CDR1 is DFQATT and CDR2 is SNEGSKA (reference sequence). The CDR3 has 16 amino acids. CDR3 in amino acids: CSARDQTSGRITQQYF. For the CDR3, the DNA is TGCAGTGCTAGAGATCAGACTAGCGGGCGAATCACCCAGCAGTACTTC.

The sample holds a few counts of this clonotype. The chain joins TRBV20-1 to TRBJ2-5, with 8 bases lining up with TRBD2. V shed 0 bases and J 5 bases; nucleotides not matched to a gene: 11. CDR1 and CDR2 from the germline V gene are DFQATT and SNEGSKA (reference sequence). CDR3 length: 16 amino acids. The CDR3 spells CSARDPAGGEIETQYF. In nucleotides, the CDR3 is TGCAGTGCTAGAGATCCGGCGGGGGGTGAGATTGAGACCCAGTACTTC.

V is TRBV6-5 and J is TRBJ2-7; D is perhaps TRBD1 or TRBD2 (6 bases each). The CDR3 sequence is 14 residues long. CDR1 and CDR2 from the germline V gene are MNHEY and SVGAGI. The V end lost 6 bases, the J end lost 0 bases, and 12 bases lay between the germline ends. CDR3 nucleotides: TGTGCCAGCAGGGAGGGGACACCCTCCTACGAGCAGTACTTC. Its translation is CASREGTPSYEQYF.

This clonotype was counted ten times or more. This chain links TRBV28 with TRBJ2-5; D might be TRBD2 (6 bases). The CDR3 is 13 residues long. Between the trimmed V and J ends, which lost 8 bases and 7 bases, there was a span of 17 bases. CDR1 and CDR2 from the germline V gene are MDHEN and SYDVKM. The CDR3 here is CASGGTVTGTQYF. Here the CDR3 DNA reads TGTGCCAGCGGCGGGACGGTCACCGGGACCCAGTACTTC.